The 24 T cell receptor beta chains reported below all come from one sample, sequenced in a study of identical twins. TCRdb reprocessed the 5' RACE reads with MiXCR, giving one entry per CDR3 protein. The data hold 1,800,000 or so distinct CDR3 sequences, with 25% to 35% observed a single time. The sample consisted of cord blood. These receptors came from a newborn girl in good health.

The J gene is TRBJ2-4, the V gene TRBV20-1, with D perhaps TRBD2 (5 bases). This CDR3 has 14 amino acids. Germline lookup yields CDR1 DFQATT and CDR2 SNEGSKA (reference sequence). Trimming pared 0 bases from V and 3 bases from J, leaving 9 bases between. The CDR3, as DNA: TGCAGTGCTAGAGAGGCTCGGGGCAAAAACATTCAGTACTTC. Translating it yields CSAREARGKNIQYF.

The chain employs TRBV24-1 and TRBJ2-3; 8 positions match TRBD2. This CDR3 has 20 amino acids. Germline CDR1 and CDR2: KGHDR and SFDVKD. The V segment lost 8 bases and the J segment 0 bases; nucleotides outside the gene matches: 21. The CDR3 sequence is CATILLWGVSGESSTDTQYF. For the CDR3, the DNA is TGTGCCACCATCCTATTATGGGGGGTTAGCGGGGAAAGTAGCACAGATACGCAGTATTTT.

This chain links TRBV6-5 with TRBJ2-1; 10 bases align to TRBD2. V lost 6 bases, J lost 4 bases, and 9 bases stayed unmatched. The CDR3 contains 16 residues. Germline V CDR1 and CDR2: MNHEY, SVGAGI. The CDR3 is CASRSHLAGAYNEQFF. The CDR3 bases are TGTGCCAGCAGGTCCCATCTAGCGGGAGCTTACAATGAGCAGTTCTTC.

This clonotype was counted a few times. The V gene is TRBV6-6, the J gene TRBJ2-1, with a weak D call TRBD2 (6 bases). CDR3 length equals 16 residues. Trimming shortened V by 2 bases and J by 13 bases, and 24 bases separated the two germline ends. Germline V gene data show CDR1 as MNHNY and CDR2 as SVGAGI (reference sequence). The CDR3 spells CASSYRLTRSKETQFF. In DNA, the CDR3 is TGTGCCAGCAGTTACCGCCTGACTAGAAGCAAAGAGACCCAGTTCTTC.

V gene TRBV27 combines with J gene TRBJ2-1, with D maybe TRBD1 (5 bases). V dropped 6 bases and J dropped 1 base, with 13 bases sitting between them. Looked up from germline, CDR1 is MNHEY and CDR2 is SMNVEV (reference sequence). This CDR3 comprises 15 residues. The CDR3 DNA reads TGTGCCAGCAGGCCGCTAGGGGATTCCTACAATGAGCAGTTCTTC. Its translation: CASRPLGDSYNEQFF.

In this sample, this clonotype turned up many times. The gene calls are TRBV27 and TRBJ1-5; weak D call: TRBD1 (5 bases). V lost 2 bases and J lost 7, with 12 bases in between. Germline V gene lookup returns CDR1 MNHEY and CDR2 SMNVEV (reference sequence). The length of the CDR3 is 14 residues. The CDR3 spells CASSLGRGRQPQHF. The DNA for the CDR3 is TGTGCCAGCAGTTTAGGGCGGGGGAGGCAGCCCCAGCATTTT.

The chain is built from TRBV30 and TRBJ2-1; D might be TRBD2 (6 bases). CDR1 and CDR2 from the germline V gene are GTSNPN and SVGIG (reference sequence). The CDR3 runs 13 residues. V shed 8 bases and J shed 8 bases, with 19 bases lying between them. The CDR3 bases are TGTGCCGCACGGGGGTCCTGGAGGGATGAGCAGTTCTTC. Translated: CAARGSWRDEQFF.

The V call is TRBV3-1, the J call TRBJ2-7; TRBD2 agrees at 7 bases. The CDR3 spans 18 residues. CDR1 LGHDT and CDR2 YNNKEL come from the germline V gene (reference sequence). V dropped 1 base and J dropped 0; count of bases not matched to a gene: 12. The CDR3 region is CASSQGPSGNVSSYEQYF. The CDR3, as DNA: TGTGCCAGCAGCCAAGGACCTAGCGGCAACGTTAGCTCCTACGAGCAGTACTTC.

This chain connects TRBV5-1 to TRBJ1-1; 8 bases match TRBD1. Germline V gene data show CDR1 as SGHRS and CDR2 as YFSETQ. J gave up 4 bases and V 5 bases, and 10 bases lay outside the gene matches. The CDR3 extends over 15 amino acids. CDR3 protein: CASSLGSGGRTEAFF. In DNA, the CDR3 is TGCGCCAGCAGTTTAGGGTCAGGGGGCCGCACTGAAGCTTTCTTT.

This clonotype appeared a few times. The chain has TRBV20-1 and TRBJ2-1; 14 nucleotides match TRBD2. The CDR3 is 15 residues long. V dropped 3 bases and J dropped 10; count of bases not matched to a gene: 8. Germline V gene lookup returns CDR1 DFQATT and CDR2 SNEGSKA (reference sequence). Here the CDR3 reads CSARGLAGVGTEQFF. DNA of the CDR3: TGCAGTGCTAGGGGACTAGCGGGAGTGGGGACGGAGCAGTTCTTC.

This clonotype was observed a handful of times. The CDR3 is CASNPGQGTQYF. CDR3 bases: TGTGCCAGTAACCCGGGACAGGGGACGCAGTATTTT. The rearrangement joins TRBV10-3 to TRBJ2-3; 10 bases fit TRBD1. This CDR3 is built from 12 residues. Unmatched junction bases numbered 7, after V lost 10 bases and J lost 9 bases. The germline V gene has CDR1 ENHRY and CDR2 SYGVKD.

This clonotype was picked up a small number of times. The chain's CDR3 is CSATKRGNQPQHF. CDR3 coding DNA: TGCAGTGCGACCAAGAGGGGAAATCAGCCCCAGCATTTT. The rearrangement joins TRBV20-1 to TRBJ1-5, with TRBD1 as a possible D gene (5 bases). V gave up 6 bases and J gave up 4 bases, with 13 bases separating them. This CDR3 contains 13 residues. Germline assignment: CDR1 DFQATT and CDR2 SNEGSKA (reference sequence).

The chain combines TRBV28 with TRBJ2-5; 10 bases fit TRBD2. This CDR3 has 14 amino acids. Germline V gene data show CDR1 as MDHEN and CDR2 as SYDVKM. V gave up 8 bases and J gave up 11 bases; unmatched junction bases: 14. CDR3 amino acids: CASRRASGRREQYF. For the CDR3, the DNA is TGTGCCAGCCGTAGGGCTAGCGGGAGAAGAGAGCAGTACTTC.

The CDR3 bases are TGCAGTGCTCTCCGACAGGCTCCAAGCATGAACACTGAAGCTTTCTTT. This codes for CSALRQAPSMNTEAFF. V and J are TRBV20-1 and TRBJ1-1, with a possible D match to TRBD1 (6 bases). Trimming stripped 5 bases from V and 0 bases from J, with 19 bases between. The CDR3 runs 16 residues. In germline, CDR1 is DFQATT, CDR2 SNEGSKA (reference sequence).

This clonotype was found once. The chain combines TRBV6-1 with TRBJ2-7, with a weak D call TRBD2 (6 bases). The CDR3 has 15 amino acids. V was pared by 2 bases and J by 7 bases, with 18 bases between. The germline V gene has CDR1 MNHNS and CDR2 SASEGT. The CDR3 region is CASSEPGGASVEQYF. CDR3 nucleotides: TGTGCCAGCAGTGAACCCGGTGGGGCTAGCGTTGAGCAGTACTTC.

The chain carries TRBV6-1 and TRBJ2-1, with D tentatively TRBD2 (5 bases). This CDR3 has 16 residues. Trimming stripped 2 bases from V and 9 bases from J, with 20 bases between. The germline V gene has CDR1 MNHNS and CDR2 SASEGT. CDR3 DNA: TGTGCCAGCAGTGAAAATATTGCTAGCATTTCTTTTGAGCAGTTCTTC. Translated: CASSENIASISFEQFF.

The chain recombines TRBV6-1 with TRBJ1-1, with TRBD1 identical over 8 bases. Per the germline V gene, CDR1 is MNHNS and CDR2 is SASEGT. The ends lost 7 bases at V and 1 base at J; junction bases unmatched: 8. CDR3 length: 15 residues. The CDR3 DNA reads TGTGCCAGCATCATCGGACAGGGTCAGAACACTGAAGCTTTCTTT. It is translated as CASIIGQGQNTEAFF.

The gene calls are TRBV9 and TRBJ2-1; D remains ambiguous. The CDR3 has 17 residues. From germline, CDR1 is SGDLS and CDR2 YYNGEE. V lost 2 bases and J lost 4, with 19 bases in between. In DNA form, the CDR3 reads TGTGCCAGCAGCGTTACGGCGTATGGTGATAGATACAATGAGCAGTTCTTC. It encodes CASSVTAYGDRYNEQFF.

CDR3 region: CASSQGLAGVREQYF. CDR3 coding DNA: TGTGCCAGCAGCCAAGGACTAGCGGGAGTGCGGGAGCAGTACTTC. The rearrangement links TRBV3-1 to TRBJ2-7; TRBD2 agrees at 12 bases. With 1 base clipped from V and 7 bases from J, the junction kept 5 bases outside the gene matches. The CDR3 extends over 15 amino acids. The V gene's germline CDR1 is LGHDT and CDR2 YNNKEL (reference sequence).

This clonotype was seen a few times. The genes are TRBV20-1 and TRBJ2-7, with 8 nucleotides matching TRBD1. Germline-derived CDR1 and CDR2 are DFQATT and SNEGSKA (reference sequence). The CDR3 is 15 amino acids. V gave up 2 bases and J gave up 0 bases; unmatched junction bases: 6. The CDR3 DNA is TGCAGTGCTAGACGTAGGGACAGGTCCTCCTACGAGCAGTACTTC. Encoded protein: CSARRRDRSSYEQYF.

The genes are TRBV20-1 and TRBJ1-2, with no clear D. CDR3 size: 14 residues. Germline V gene sequence: CDR1 DFQATT, CDR2 SNEGSKA (reference sequence). Trimming removed 5 bases at V and 2 bases at J, with 15 bases between. In nucleotides, the CDR3 is TGCAGTGCTGGGCCCTTCGTGGGCAACTATGGCTACACCTTC. It is translated as CSAGPFVGNYGYTF.

This clonotype was counted between two and nine times. This chain connects TRBV27 to TRBJ2-3, with TRBD1 as a possible D gene (5 bases). This CDR3 is 16 amino acids long. Per the germline V gene, CDR1 is MNHEY and CDR2 is SMNVEV (reference sequence). V was trimmed by 6 bases and J by 3 bases, leaving 19 bases between them. The CDR3 DNA sequence: TGTGCCAGCAGCAGGGAACCGACAGCGAGGACAGATACGCAGTATTTT. Amino acid sequence: CASSREPTARTDTQYF.

The chain employs TRBV4-1 and TRBJ2-1; 12 nucleotides match TRBD2. CDR1 is MGHRA and CDR2 is YSYEKL in the germline V gene. CDR3 length: 18 residues. Losses at the gene ends were 2 bases for V and 1 base for J; bases not matched to a gene: 6. In DNA form, the CDR3 reads TGCGCCAGCAGCCAAAGACTAGCGGGGGTCCTTTCCTACAATGAGCAGTTCTTC. As protein: CASSQRLAGVLSYNEQFF.

V gene TRBV5-1 combines with J gene TRBJ2-7; 8 bases align to TRBD2. CDR1 SGHRS and CDR2 YFSETQ come from the germline V gene. Trimming took 0 bases from V and 2 from J; bases not matched to a gene: 4. This CDR3 is built from 15 residues. The CDR3 region is CASSLEQGLAYEQYF. The CDR3 region has the DNA TGCGCCAGCAGCTTGGAACAGGGACTAGCCTACGAGCAGTACTTC.